This T cell receptor beta chain is from a study of blood T cells in healthy people across ages. Drawn from each donor were 8.5 to 10 milliliters of peripheral blood. The authors ran a second PCR of roughly 6 to 11 cycles using a sample-barcoded 5' primer and a J-beta primer mix. Tagging of each cDNA molecule was performed by a template-switch adaptor with 12 random nucleotides. In TCRdb, the 5' RACE reads were re-called with MiXCR into one record per CDR3 protein. The sample holds over 500,000 distinct CDR3 sequences, approximately 52% seen once. In regard to this clonotype: Its antigen is not known.

Study results and limitations: Both higher diversity and more naive CD4+ cells marked long-lived donors when set against aged donors. The study lacked donor CMV status, which possibly confounded expanded clonotype changes.

The material sequenced was blood. This receptor was identified in a woman of 80 years or more in good health.

CDR3 amino acids: CASSQASISGGFQETQYF. The CDR3, as DNA: TGTGCCAGCAGCCAAGCTTCAATTAGCGGGGGTTTCCAAGAGACCCAGTACTTC. The chain combines TRBV4-2 with TRBJ2-5; 9 nucleotides line up with TRBD2. The CDR3 has 18 amino acids. Germline V CDR1 and CDR2: LGHNA, YNFKEQ. V trimming: 1 base; J trimming: 1 base; junction bases outside the gene matches: 10.